This T cell receptor (beta chain) is drawn from a study of blood T cell repertoires in COVID-19. At the level of the study: The United States, Italy and Spain were the sources of the acute and convalescent COVID-19 samples. T cells, B-cell-depleted T cells, or PBMCs provided the cDNA or gDNA that served as material.

The authors' processing: Nucleated cell counts were estimated from reference gene primer amplification. Measured with immunoSEQ multiplex PCR; TCRdb has only the in-frame clones, and not every one. The V and J calls and clone size come from that table; D and trimming were worked out from the DNA. The profile covers more than 250,000 clones, with approximately 88% appearing a single time and roughly 6.7% taken by the ten largest. The TCR originated in a man aged 18 to 30 who had recovered from COVID-19. The sample comprised peripheral blood.

CDR3 loop: CASSSNRATEAFF. The CDR3 nucleotides are TGTGCCAGCAGCTCCAACAGGGCGACTGAAGCTTTCTTT. The chain has TRBV7-3 and TRBJ1-1; possibly TRBD1 for D (6 bases). CDR1 and CDR2 from the germline V gene are SGHTA and FQGTGA. This CDR3 contains 13 residues. V was clipped by 4 bases and J by 5 bases, with 11 bases between them.